The present TCR beta chain was sequenced within a study of shared clonotypes between healthy human individuals. Whole-study context: The composition of the donors was a couple of women and a few men aged 18 to 49.

Turning to this clone: Its antigen is unknown.

Study-wide points: Apart from blood, nothing was sampled; tissue repertoires likely differ.

Deep level was the assay's run setting. Profiled with immunoSEQ multiplex PCR; TCRdb holds only in-frame clones, not every one. There are approximately 2.5 million clones in the sample; approximately 90% occur only once, and about 0.13% lies in the top ten. Trimming left V 4 bases short and J 0 bases short, with 16 bases between. Germline V gives CDR1 SGHTA, CDR2 FQGNSA. This CDR3 is built from 17 residues. The chain links TRBV7-2 to TRBJ2-1, with D possibly being TRBD2 (5 bases). The receptor's source is a man between 18 and 35 years old in good health. The sequencing sample was made of naive CD4+ T cells sorted from blood. Described subset: CD45RA+ positively selected. CDR3 DNA: TGTGCCAGCAGCTCCACACCTGGGAGCCCCTCCTACAATGAGCAGTTCTTC. This encodes CASSSTPGSPSYNEQFF.